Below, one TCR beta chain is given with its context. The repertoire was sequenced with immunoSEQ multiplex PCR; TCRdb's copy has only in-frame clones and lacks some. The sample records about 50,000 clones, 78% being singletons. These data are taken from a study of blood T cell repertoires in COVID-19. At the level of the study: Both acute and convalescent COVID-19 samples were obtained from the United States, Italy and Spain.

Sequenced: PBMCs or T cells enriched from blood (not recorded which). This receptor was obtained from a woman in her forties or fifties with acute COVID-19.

As DNA, the CDR3 is TGCGCCAGCAGCCACCGGACAGGCCTGAACACTGAAGCTTTCTTT. Amino acids: CASSHRTGLNTEAFF. The genes are TRBV4-1 and TRBJ1-1; 7 bases align to TRBD1. J lost 0 bases, V lost 3 bases, and 4 bases had no gene match. This CDR3 is built from 15 residues. Germline lookup yields CDR1 MGHRA and CDR2 YSYEKL.